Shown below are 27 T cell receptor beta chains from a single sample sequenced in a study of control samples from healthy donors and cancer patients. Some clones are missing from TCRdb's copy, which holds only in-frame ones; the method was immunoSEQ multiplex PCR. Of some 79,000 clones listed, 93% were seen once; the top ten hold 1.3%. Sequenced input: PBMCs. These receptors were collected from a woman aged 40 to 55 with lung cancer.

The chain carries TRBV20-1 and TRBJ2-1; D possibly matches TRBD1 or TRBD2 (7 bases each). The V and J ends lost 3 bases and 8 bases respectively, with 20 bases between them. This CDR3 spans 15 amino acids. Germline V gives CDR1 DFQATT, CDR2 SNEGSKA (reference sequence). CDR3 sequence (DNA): TGCAGTGCTAGTTCCTCCGACAGGGAGGGGGATGAGCAGTTCTTC. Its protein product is CSASSSDREGDEQFF.

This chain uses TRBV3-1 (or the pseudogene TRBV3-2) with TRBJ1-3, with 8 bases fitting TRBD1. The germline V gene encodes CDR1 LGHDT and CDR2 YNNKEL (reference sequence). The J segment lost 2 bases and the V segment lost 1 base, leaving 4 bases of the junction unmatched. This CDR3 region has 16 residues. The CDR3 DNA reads TGTGCCAGCAGCCAAGGACAGGGGAATCCTGGAAACACCATATATTTT. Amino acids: CASSQGQGNPGNTIYF.

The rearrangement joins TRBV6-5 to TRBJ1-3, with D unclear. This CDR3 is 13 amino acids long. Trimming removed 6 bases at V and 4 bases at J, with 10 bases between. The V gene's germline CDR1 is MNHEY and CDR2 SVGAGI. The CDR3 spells CASREGAGNTIYF. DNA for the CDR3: TGTGCCAGCAGGGAGGGTGCGGGAAACACCATATATTTT.

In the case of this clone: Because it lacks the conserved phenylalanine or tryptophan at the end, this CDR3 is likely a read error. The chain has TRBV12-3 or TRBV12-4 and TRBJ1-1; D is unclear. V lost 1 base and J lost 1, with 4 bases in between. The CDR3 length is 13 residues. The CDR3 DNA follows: TGTGCCAGCAGTTTAGGAAGGAACACTGAAGCTTTCCTT. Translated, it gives CASSLGRNTEAFL.

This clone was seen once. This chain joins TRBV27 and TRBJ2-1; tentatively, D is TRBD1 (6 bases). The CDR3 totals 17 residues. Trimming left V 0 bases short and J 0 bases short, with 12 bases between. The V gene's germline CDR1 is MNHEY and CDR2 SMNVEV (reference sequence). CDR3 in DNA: TGTGCCAGCAGTTTATCAACTGGGACATTCTCCTACAATGAGCAGTTCTTC. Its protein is CASSLSTGTFSYNEQFF.

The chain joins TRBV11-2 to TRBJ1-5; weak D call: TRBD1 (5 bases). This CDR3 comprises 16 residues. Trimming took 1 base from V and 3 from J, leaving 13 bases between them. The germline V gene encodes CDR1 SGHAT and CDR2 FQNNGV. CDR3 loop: CASSLAPGLHNQPQHF. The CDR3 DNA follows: TGTGCCAGCAGCTTAGCGCCGGGGCTACACAATCAGCCCCAGCATTTT.

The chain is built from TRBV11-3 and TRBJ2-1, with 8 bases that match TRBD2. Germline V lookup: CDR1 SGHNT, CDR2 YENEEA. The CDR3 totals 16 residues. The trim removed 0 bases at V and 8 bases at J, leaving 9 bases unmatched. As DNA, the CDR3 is TGTGCCAGCAGCTTAGATCAGCGGGGGATTGGAGATGAGCAGTTCTTC. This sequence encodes CASSLDQRGIGDEQFF.

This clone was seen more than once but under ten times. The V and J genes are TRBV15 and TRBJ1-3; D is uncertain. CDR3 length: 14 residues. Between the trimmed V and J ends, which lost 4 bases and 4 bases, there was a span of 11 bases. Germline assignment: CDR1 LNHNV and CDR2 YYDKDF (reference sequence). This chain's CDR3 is CATSIDRAGNTIYF. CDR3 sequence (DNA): TGTGCCACCAGCATAGACCGAGCCGGAAACACCATATATTTT.

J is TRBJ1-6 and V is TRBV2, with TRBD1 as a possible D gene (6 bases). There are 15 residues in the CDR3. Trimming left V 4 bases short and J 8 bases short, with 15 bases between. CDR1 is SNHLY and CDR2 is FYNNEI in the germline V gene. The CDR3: CASSGEGGPDSPLHF. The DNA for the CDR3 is TGTGCCAGCAGTGGGGAGGGGGGACCAGATTCACCCCTCCACTTT.

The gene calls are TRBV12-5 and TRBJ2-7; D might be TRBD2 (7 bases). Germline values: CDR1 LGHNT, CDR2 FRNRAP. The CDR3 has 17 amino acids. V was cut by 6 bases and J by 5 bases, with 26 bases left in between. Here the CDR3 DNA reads TGTGCTAGTGGGCTACCGGGGGGCGGCCCCACCCCAAACGAGCAGTACTTC. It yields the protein CASGLPGGGPTPNEQYF.

The chain's CDR3 is CASSSPGTSYNEQFF. CDR3 in DNA: TGTGCCAGCAGTTCCCCCGGGACCTCCTACAATGAGCAGTTCTTC. The rearrangement joins TRBV6-2 or TRBV6-3 to TRBJ2-1; D assignment may be TRBD1 or TRBD2 (5 bases each). With 4 bases removed from V and 0 bases from J, the gap between germline ends came to 10 bases. The CDR3 has 15 amino acids. CDR1 MNHEY and CDR2 SVGEGT come from the germline V gene.

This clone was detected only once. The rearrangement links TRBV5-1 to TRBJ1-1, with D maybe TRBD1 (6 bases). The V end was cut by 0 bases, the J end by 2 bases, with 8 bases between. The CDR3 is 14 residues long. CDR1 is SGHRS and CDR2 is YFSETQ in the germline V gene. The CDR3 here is CASSLADSNTEAFF. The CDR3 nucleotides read TGCGCCAGCAGCTTGGCGGACAGTAACACTGAAGCTTTCTTT.

In DNA form, the CDR3 reads TGTGCCAGCAGCCAAGAGGGAGGGGGGCTCTCGCAGGTCTCTGGAAACACCATATATTTT. Amino acids: CASSQEGGGLSQVSGNTIYF. The V call is TRBV7-6, the J call TRBJ1-3; tentative D call: TRBD1 (6 bases). Germline V gene lookup returns CDR1 SGHVS and CDR2 FNYEAQ. The CDR3 is made up of 20 amino acids. With 5 bases removed from V and 0 bases from J, the gap between germline ends came to 26 bases.

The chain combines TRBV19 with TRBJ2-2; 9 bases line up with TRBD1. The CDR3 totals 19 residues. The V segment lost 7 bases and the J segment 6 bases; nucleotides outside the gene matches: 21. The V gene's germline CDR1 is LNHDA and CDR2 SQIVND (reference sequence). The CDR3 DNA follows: TGTGCCAGTACCAAGGGGGGACAGGGAGTCGGATCAAGTCCCGGGGAGCTGTTTTTT. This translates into CASTKGGQGVGSSPGELFF.

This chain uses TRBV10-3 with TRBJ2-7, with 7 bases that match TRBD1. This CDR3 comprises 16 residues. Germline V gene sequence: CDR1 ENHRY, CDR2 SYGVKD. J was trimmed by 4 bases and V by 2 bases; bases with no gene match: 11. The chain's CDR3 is CAISELAAGTVYEQYF. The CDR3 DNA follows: TGTGCCATCAGTGAGCTGGCCGCCGGGACAGTGTACGAGCAGTACTTC.

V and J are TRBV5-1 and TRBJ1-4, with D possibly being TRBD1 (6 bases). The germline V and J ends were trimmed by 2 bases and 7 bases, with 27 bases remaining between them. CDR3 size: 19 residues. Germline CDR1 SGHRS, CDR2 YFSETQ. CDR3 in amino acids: CASSLTTGHLPLDGEKLFF. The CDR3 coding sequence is TGCGCCAGCAGCTTAACCACGGGACACCTCCCCCTGGATGGTGAAAAACTGTTTTTT.

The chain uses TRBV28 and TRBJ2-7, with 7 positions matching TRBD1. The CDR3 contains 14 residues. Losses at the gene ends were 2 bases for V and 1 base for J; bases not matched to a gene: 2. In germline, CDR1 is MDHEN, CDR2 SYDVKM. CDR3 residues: CASSLGDRSYEQYF. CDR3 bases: TGTGCCAGCAGTTTAGGGGACAGATCCTACGAGCAGTACTTC.

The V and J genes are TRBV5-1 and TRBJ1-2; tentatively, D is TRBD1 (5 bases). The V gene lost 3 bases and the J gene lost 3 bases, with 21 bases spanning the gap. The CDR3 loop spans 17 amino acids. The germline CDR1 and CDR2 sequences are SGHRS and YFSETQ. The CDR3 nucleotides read TGCGCCAGCAGCTCTGGGGATCTCACGACAGCGTACTATGGCTACACCTTC. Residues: CASSSGDLTTAYYGYTF.

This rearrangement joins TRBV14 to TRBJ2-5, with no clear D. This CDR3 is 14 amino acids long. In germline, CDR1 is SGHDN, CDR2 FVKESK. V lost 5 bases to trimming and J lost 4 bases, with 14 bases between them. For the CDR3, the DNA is TGTGCCAGCAGCTGGGGTCCTATGGGAGAGACCCAGTACTTC. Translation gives CASSWGPMGETQYF.

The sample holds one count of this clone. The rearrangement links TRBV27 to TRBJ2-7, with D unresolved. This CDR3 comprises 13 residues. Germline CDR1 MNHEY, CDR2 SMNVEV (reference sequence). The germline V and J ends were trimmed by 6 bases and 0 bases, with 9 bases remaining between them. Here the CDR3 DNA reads TGTGCCAGCAGCGACCCAATCTCCTACGAGCAGTACTTC. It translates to CASSDPISYEQYF.

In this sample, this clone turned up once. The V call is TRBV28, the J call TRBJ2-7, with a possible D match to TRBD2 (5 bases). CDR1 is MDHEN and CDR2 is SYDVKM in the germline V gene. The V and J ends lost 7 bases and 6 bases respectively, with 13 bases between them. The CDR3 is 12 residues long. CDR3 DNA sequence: TGTGCCAGCACAACGACTAAGGGCGAGCAGTACTTC. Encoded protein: CASTTTKGEQYF.

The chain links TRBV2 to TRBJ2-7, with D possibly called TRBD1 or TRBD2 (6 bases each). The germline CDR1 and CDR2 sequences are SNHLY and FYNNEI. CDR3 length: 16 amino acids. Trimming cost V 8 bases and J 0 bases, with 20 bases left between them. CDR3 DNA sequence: TGTGCCAGCTTCCCCGGGGGCGGAAGAACCTCCTACGAGCAGTACTTC. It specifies CASFPGGGRTSYEQYF.

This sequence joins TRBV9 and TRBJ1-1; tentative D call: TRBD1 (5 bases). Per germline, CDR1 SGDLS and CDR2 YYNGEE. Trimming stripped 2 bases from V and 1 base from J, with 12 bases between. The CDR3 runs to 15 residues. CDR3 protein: CASSVAGGANTEAFF. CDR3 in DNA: TGTGCCAGCAGCGTCGCGGGAGGGGCGAACACTGAAGCTTTCTTT.

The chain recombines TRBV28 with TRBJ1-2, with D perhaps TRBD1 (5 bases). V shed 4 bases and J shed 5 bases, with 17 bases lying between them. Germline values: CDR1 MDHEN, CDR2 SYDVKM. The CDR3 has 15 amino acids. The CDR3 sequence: CASSSPPRVGYGYTF. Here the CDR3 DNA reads TGTGCCAGCAGTTCCCCCCCCAGGGTTGGGTATGGCTACACCTTC.

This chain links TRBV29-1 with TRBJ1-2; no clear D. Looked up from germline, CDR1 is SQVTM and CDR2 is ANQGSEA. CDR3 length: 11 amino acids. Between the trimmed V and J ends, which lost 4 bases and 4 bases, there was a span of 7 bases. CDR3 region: CSVGGTYGYTF. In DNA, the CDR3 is TGCAGCGTTGGCGGCACCTATGGCTACACCTTC.

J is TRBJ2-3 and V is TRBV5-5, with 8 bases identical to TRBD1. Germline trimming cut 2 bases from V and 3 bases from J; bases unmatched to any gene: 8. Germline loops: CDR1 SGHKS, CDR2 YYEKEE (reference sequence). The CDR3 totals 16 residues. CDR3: CASSLGAGTGTDTQYF. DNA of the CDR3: TGTGCCAGCAGCTTAGGGGCGGGGACAGGAACAGATACGCAGTATTTT.

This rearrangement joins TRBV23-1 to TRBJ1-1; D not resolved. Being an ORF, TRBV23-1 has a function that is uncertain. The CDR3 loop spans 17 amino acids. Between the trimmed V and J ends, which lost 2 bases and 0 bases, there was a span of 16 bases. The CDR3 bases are TGCGCCAGCAGTCAAGCATGGAGACATTCCATGAACACTGAAGCTTTCTTT. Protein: CASSQAWRHSMNTEAFF.